The 21 T cell receptor beta chains below were found in one sample sequenced in a study of HIV-infected children after antiretroviral therapy interruption. RNA-based 3' RACE libraries used unique molecular identifiers. MiXCR was run by TCRdb on the 3' RACE reads, yielding one entry per CDR3 protein. The sample yields about 83,000 distinct CDR3 sequences, 6.9% seen once. Treatment noted: PENTA 11 planned treatment interruption arm or continuous ART arm. Material: CD45RA+ CD4+ T cells from PBMCs, pooled from several time points, obtained from a donor given antiretroviral therapy, either interrupted or continuous. Documented subset: naive CD4+ CD45RA+ CD45RO- T cells. The source is a pool of human donors with HIV.

The J gene is TRBJ1-3, the V gene TRBV7-9; tentative D call: TRBD1 (5 bases). CDR1 is SEHNR, CDR2 FQNEAQ, per germline (reference sequence). The CDR3 length is 13 residues. Trimming shortened V by 11 bases and J by 3 bases, and 14 bases separated the two germline ends. The CDR3 is CAARSGSGNTIYF. The CDR3 DNA sequence: TGTGCCGCAAGGTCAGGGAGTGGAAACACCATATATTTT.

This clonotype showed up many times. J is TRBJ2-2 and V is TRBV20-1; 9 nucleotides agree with TRBD1. With V trimmed by 3 bases and J by 9 bases, 11 bases remained unmatched. Germline-derived CDR1 and CDR2 are DFQATT and SNEGSKA (reference sequence). The CDR3 has 15 residues. The chain's CDR3 is CSASVRTGVDRELFF. CDR3 DNA: TGCAGTGCTAGTGTTCGGACAGGGGTCGATAGGGAGCTGTTTTTT.

This clonotype was found many times. The gene calls are TRBV7-9 and TRBJ1-5; 11 bases fit TRBD1. With 6 bases clipped from V and 5 bases from J, the junction kept 3 bases outside the gene matches. Per the germline V gene, CDR1 is SEHNR and CDR2 is FQNEAQ (reference sequence). The CDR3 is 14 residues long. CDR3 nucleotides: TGTGCCAGCAGGGGGGACAGGGGGGATCAGCCCCAGCATTTT. It is translated as CASRGDRGDQPQHF.

This clonotype was seen many times. This chain's CDR3 is CASSFQPRGPSTDTQYF. The CDR3 coding sequence is TGTGCCAGCAGCTTTCAACCAAGGGGCCCGAGCACAGATACGCAGTATTTT. The chain is built from TRBV7-2 and TRBJ2-3; D possibly corresponds to TRBD1 (5 bases). V lost 3 bases to trimming and J lost 0 bases, with 16 bases between them. Germline assignment: CDR1 SGHTA and CDR2 FQGNSA. The length of the CDR3 is 17 residues.

In the case of this clonotype: A much more abundant neighbour one base away suggests this may be a read error. This sequence joins TRBV7-2 and TRBJ2-7; 8 nucleotides match TRBD2. V was pared by 5 bases and J by 2 bases, with 17 bases of the junction left unmatched. The germline gives CDR1 SGHTA, CDR2 FQGNSA. The CDR3 spans 18 residues. The DNA of the CDR3 is TGTGCCAGCAGCCTCGGGACTAGAGGGGGTCCCAGAACCTACGAGCAGTACTTC. Its translation: CASSLGTRGGPRTYEQYF.

This clonotype was counted many times. The chain is built from TRBV29-1 and TRBJ2-1, with no clear D. Between the trimmed V and J ends, which lost 7 bases and 0 bases, there was a span of 10 bases. Germline CDR1 SQVTM, CDR2 ANQGSEA. CDR3 length: 13 residues. CDR3 sequence reads: CSGSVSSYNEQFF. In DNA form, the CDR3 reads TGCAGCGGATCGGTAAGCTCCTACAATGAGCAGTTCTTC.

This clonotype was picked up many times. J is TRBJ1-1 and V is TRBV5-1; TRBD1 aligns across 9 bases. V was clipped by 4 bases and J by 1 base; unmatched bases: 8. The CDR3 length is 16 residues. Germline CDR1 reads SGHRS; CDR2 reads YFSETQ. CDR3 sequence reads: CASSAGQGGSNTEAFF. In DNA form, the CDR3 reads TGCGCCAGCAGCGCGGGACAGGGAGGCTCGAACACTGAAGCTTTCTTT.

This clonotype was observed at least ten times. The chain recombines TRBV7-9 with TRBJ2-5; a possible D gene is TRBD1 (5 bases). V lost 1 base and J lost 2, with 11 bases in between. The CDR3 spans 15 residues. CDR1 SEHNR and CDR2 FQNEAQ come from the germline V gene (reference sequence). CDR3 DNA sequence: TGTGCCAGCAGCTTAGGCCGCAGGGTACAAGAGACCCAGTACTTC. It codes for CASSLGRRVQETQYF.

This clonotype was observed many times. J is TRBJ2-1 and V is TRBV15, with D uncertain. This CDR3 is 11 amino acids long. The germline V gene encodes CDR1 LNHNV and CDR2 YYDKDF (reference sequence). V was pared by 4 bases and J by 2 bases, with 0 bases between. Here the CDR3 reads CATSTYNEQFF. For the CDR3, the DNA is TGTGCCACCAGCACCTACAATGAGCAGTTCTTC.

This rearrangement joins TRBV6-1 to TRBJ1-4; D is unresolved. The CDR3 consists of 15 residues. V shed 7 bases and J shed 3 bases, with 15 bases lying between them. Looked up from germline, CDR1 is MNHNS and CDR2 is SASEGT. In DNA, the CDR3 is TGTGCCAGCACTGAGGTGACGGCCTCTAATGAAAAACTGTTTTTT. It specifies CASTEVTASNEKLFF.

This clonotype was observed at least ten times. The V gene is TRBV4-1, the J gene TRBJ2-1; the match to TRBD2 covers 11 bases. The CDR3 contains 17 residues. The junction had 7 bases not matched to a gene; V was cut back by 4 bases and J by 2 bases. The germline V gene has CDR1 MGHRA and CDR2 YSYEKL. CDR3 residues: CASSPSSTSGAYNEQFF. CDR3 sequence (DNA): TGCGCCAGCAGCCCGAGCTCGACTAGCGGGGCCTACAATGAGCAGTTCTTC.

Ten or more counts support this clonotype. The chain employs TRBV28 and TRBJ1-2; D might be TRBD1 (5 bases). This CDR3 is built from 15 residues. Germline V gene sequence: CDR1 MDHEN, CDR2 SYDVKM. Trimming stripped 5 bases from V and 1 base from J, with 14 bases between. The CDR3 sequence is CASSLGGVVNYGYTF. The DNA for the CDR3 is TGTGCCAGCAGTCTGGGGGGGGTGGTTAACTATGGCTACACCTTC.

The table lists this clonotype with a few counts. The chain is built from TRBV12-3 or TRBV12-4 and TRBJ1-5; D remains ambiguous. Trimming took off 4 bases at V and 5 bases at J, with 12 bases between the two ends. This CDR3 spans 14 amino acids. The DNA of the CDR3 is TGTGCCAGCAGTTGGAGACACAATGATCAGCCCCAGCATTTT. It yields the protein CASSWRHNDQPQHF.

This clonotype was detected ten times or more. This rearrangement joins TRBV12-3 or TRBV12-4 to TRBJ1-1, with TRBD1 as a possible D gene (6 bases). This CDR3 spans 15 amino acids. The V end was cut by 5 bases, the J end by 11 bases, with 24 bases between. The CDR3 loop reads CASSPAAGTTLNAFF. The CDR3 bases are TGTGCCAGCAGTCCCGCTGCAGGGACAACACTGAATGCTTTCTTT.

Written as DNA, the CDR3 is TGCAGCGTTGATTGGTTCGGAACAGGGGGCGCGTTTGGCTACACCTTC. Its protein product is CSVDWFGTGGAFGYTF. The chain carries TRBV29-1 and TRBJ1-2, with TRBD1 identical over 9 bases. The CDR3 extends over 16 amino acids. Germline CDR1 SQVTM, CDR2 ANQGSEA. With V trimmed by 3 bases and J by 7 bases, 15 bases remained unmatched.

The chain recombines TRBV7-9 with TRBJ1-2, with 7 nucleotides matching TRBD1. This CDR3 is 14 amino acids long. The germline CDR1 and CDR2 sequences are SEHNR and FQNEAQ (reference sequence). The ends lost 4 bases at V and 4 bases at J; junction bases unmatched: 6. The CDR3 protein is CASSWRQGGYGYTF. CDR3 nucleotides: TGTGCCAGCAGCTGGCGACAGGGCGGCTATGGCTACACCTTC.

The sample holds many counts of this clonotype. J is TRBJ1-4 and V is TRBV20-1; 10 bases agree with TRBD1. Germline V gene data show CDR1 as DFQATT and CDR2 as SNEGSKA (reference sequence). Unmatched junction bases numbered 6, after V lost 0 bases and J lost 8 bases. CDR3 length equals 15 residues. Here the CDR3 DNA reads TGCAGTGCTAGAGATCCCCGGGACAGGGGCGAAAAACTGTTTTTT. Translating gives CSARDPRDRGEKLFF.

There are many counts of this clonotype. The gene calls are TRBV7-3 and TRBJ1-1, with D possibly being TRBD1 (5 bases). The CDR3 spans 12 residues. Germline-derived CDR1 and CDR2 are SGHTA and FQGTGA. Trimming pared 6 bases from V and 11 bases from J, leaving 16 bases between. The CDR3 here is CASSEGQGLAFF. The CDR3 DNA is TGTGCCAGCAGTGAAGGGCAGGGATTGGCTTTCTTT.

This clonotype was observed at least ten times. The chain combines TRBV2 with TRBJ2-3, with D tentatively TRBD1 or TRBD2 (5 bases each). The CDR3 runs to 14 residues. Germline V lookup: CDR1 SNHLY, CDR2 FYNNEI. Trimming pared 0 bases from V and 1 base from J, leaving 5 bases between. For the CDR3, the DNA is TGTGCCAGCAGTGAAGCGGGGGGCACAGATACGCAGTATTTT. Translating gives CASSEAGGTDTQYF.

In its sample, this clonotype was seen a few times. This rearrangement joins TRBV10-1 to TRBJ1-1; D uncertain. Per germline, CDR1 WNHNN and CDR2 SYGVQD (reference sequence). V shed 7 bases and J shed 8 bases, with 11 bases lying between them. The CDR3 loop spans 11 amino acids. The CDR3 region has the DNA TGCGCCAGCACCCCGACTCCCGAAGCTTTCTTT. This translates into CASTPTPEAFF.

This clonotype was observed at least ten times. The J gene is TRBJ1-5, the V gene TRBV2, with a weak D call TRBD1 (5 bases). The CDR3 is made up of 13 amino acids. Germline V lookup: CDR1 SNHLY, CDR2 FYNNEI. The V and J ends lost 8 bases and 3 bases respectively, with 11 bases between them. This CDR3 is CASAEGNNQPQHF. DNA for the CDR3: TGTGCCAGCGCCGAGGGGAACAATCAGCCCCAGCATTTT.